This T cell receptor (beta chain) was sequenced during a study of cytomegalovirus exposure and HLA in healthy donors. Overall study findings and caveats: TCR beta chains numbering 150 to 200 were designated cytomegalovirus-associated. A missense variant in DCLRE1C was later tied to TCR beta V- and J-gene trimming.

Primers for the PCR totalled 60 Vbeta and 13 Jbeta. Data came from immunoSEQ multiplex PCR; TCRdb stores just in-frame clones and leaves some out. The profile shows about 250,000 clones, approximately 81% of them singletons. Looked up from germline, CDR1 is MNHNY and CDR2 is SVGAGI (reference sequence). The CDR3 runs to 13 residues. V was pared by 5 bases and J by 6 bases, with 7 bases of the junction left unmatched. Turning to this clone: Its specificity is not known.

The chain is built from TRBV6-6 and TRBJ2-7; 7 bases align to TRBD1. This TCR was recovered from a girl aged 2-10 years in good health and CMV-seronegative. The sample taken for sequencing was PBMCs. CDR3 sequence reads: CASSLRTGLEQYF. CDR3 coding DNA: TGTGCCAGCAGTCTTCGGACAGGCCTCGAGCAGTACTTC.